The 15 T cell receptor beta chains below come from one sample, sequenced in a study of Graves' ophthalmopathy and Graves' hyperthyroidism. TCR beta CDR3 amplification used RNA transcripts. HTBI primers were employed in first-round RT-PCR, then a second-round multiplex PCR followed. TCRdb fed the multiplex PCR reads into MiXCR, producing one record per CDR3 protein. The sample holds almost 750,000 distinct CDR3 sequences, roughly 41% seen once. Sample: peripheral blood. All receptors derive from an adult man with Graves' ophthalmopathy.

In its sample, this clonotype was seen a few times. Relative to the germline gene, one junction end is altered; a read error may explain this. The chain links TRBV24-1 to TRBJ2-7; no clear D gene. The CDR3 runs to 14 residues. The germline V gene encodes CDR1 KGHDR and CDR2 SFDVKD. The CDR3 region has the DNA TGTGCCAGCAGTTACCCGACGGAAACCTACGAGCAGTACTTC. Amino acid sequence: CASSYPTETYEQYF.

J is TRBJ2-2 and V is TRBV20-1; D call uncertain. Germline CDR1 is DFQATT and CDR2 is SNEGSKA (reference sequence). The V and J ends lost 0 bases and 5 bases respectively, with 10 bases between them. CDR3 length: 14 residues. The DNA of the CDR3 is TGCAGTGCTAGAGAATCACCTGCAACCGGGGAGCTGTTTTTT. Encoded protein: CSARESPATGELFF.

V gene TRBV7-2 combines with J gene TRBJ1-2; possibly TRBD1 for D (6 bases). This CDR3 region has 15 residues. CDR1 is SGHTA and CDR2 is FQGNSA in the germline V gene. The V end was cut by 3 bases, the J end by 0 bases, with 11 bases between. The CDR3 spells CASSFDGQTNYGYTF. The CDR3 nucleotides are TGTGCCAGCAGCTTCGACGGACAGACTAACTATGGCTACACCTTC.

The genes are TRBV7-2 and TRBJ1-3; 7 bases fit TRBD1. Trimming at V came to 3 bases and at J to 8 bases, leaving 4 bases not matched to a gene. CDR3 length equals 13 residues. The germline gives CDR1 SGHTA, CDR2 FQGNSA. Here the CDR3 reads CASSFDRVHTIYF. CDR3 bases: TGTGCCAGCAGCTTCGACAGGGTGCACACCATATATTTT.

This clonotype was seen only a few times. The rearrangement links TRBV7-9 to TRBJ1-1; D is undetermined. Germline V gives CDR1 SEHNR, CDR2 FQNEAQ (reference sequence). The CDR3 sequence is 15 residues long. Trimming left V 5 bases short and J 3 bases short, with 16 bases between. This CDR3 is CASSHSGGRDTEAFF. The DNA for the CDR3 is TGTGCCAGCAGCCACTCGGGCGGAAGAGACACTGAAGCTTTCTTT.

This clonotype was seen a few times. CDR3 amino acids: CASSPGQGAVETQYF. The CDR3 bases are TGTGCCAGCAGCCCGGGACAGGGGGCTGTGGAGACCCAGTACTTC. V is TRBV12-3 or TRBV12-4 and J is TRBJ2-5; 12 bases align to TRBD1. CDR3 length: 15 amino acids. V shed 6 bases, J shed 5 bases, and the junction held 7 bases outside the gene matches.

This clonotype has ten or more counts. This rearrangement joins TRBV10-3 to TRBJ1-1; the D is unclear. The CDR3 is made up of 14 amino acids. CDR1 and CDR2 (germline): ENHRY, SYGVKD. The V end was cut by 0 bases, the J end by 5 bases, with 10 bases between. CDR3 region: CAISESVEVTEAFF. The CDR3 DNA reads as TGTGCCATCAGTGAGTCCGTGGAGGTGACTGAAGCTTTCTTT.

This clonotype was observed many times. The V gene is TRBV19, the J gene TRBJ1-3; 7 nucleotides line up with TRBD1. Germline CDR1 is LNHDA and CDR2 is SQIVND (reference sequence). The CDR3 covers 15 residues. The trim removed 4 bases at V and 2 bases at J, leaving 5 bases unmatched. The CDR3 protein is CASSTAGTAGNTIYF. CDR3 nucleotide sequence: TGTGCCAGTAGTACCGCCGGGACAGCTGGAAACACCATATATTTT.

The chain links TRBV29-1 to TRBJ2-7; 10 nucleotides match TRBD1. The CDR3 spans 13 residues. Germline CDR1 is SQVTM and CDR2 is ANQGSEA. V lost 5 bases, J lost 4 bases, and 5 bases stayed unmatched. CDR3 loop: CSVRPGQGYEQYF. The CDR3 nucleotides are TGCAGCGTTAGACCGGGACAGGGGTACGAGCAGTACTTC.

This clonotype was recorded at least ten times. This sequence joins TRBV25-1 and TRBJ1-1; no clear D gene. Germline V CDR1 and CDR2: MGHDK, SYGVNS. V was trimmed by 8 bases and J by 0 bases, leaving 7 bases between them. This CDR3 has 12 residues. CDR3 DNA: TGTGCCAGCCGTTTATTGAACACTGAAGCTTTCTTT. Its translation is CASRLLNTEAFF.

The chain recombines TRBV20-1 with TRBJ1-6, with 7 nucleotides matching TRBD1. The CDR3 sequence is 14 residues long. The V gene end was trimmed by 3 bases and the J gene end by 7 bases; junction bases not matched to a gene: 6. From germline, CDR1 is DFQATT and CDR2 SNEGSKA (reference sequence). The CDR3 here is CSARAGGGNSPLHF. DNA for the CDR3: TGCAGTGCTAGGGCAGGGGGTGGGAATTCACCCCTCCACTTT.

This chain uses TRBV10-3 with TRBJ2-7, with no clear D. CDR1 is ENHRY, CDR2 SYGVKD, per germline. V lost 6 bases and J 2 bases, leaving 14 bases between the germline ends. This CDR3 comprises 14 residues. The CDR3 is CAISFGPFTYEQYF. The DNA for the CDR3 is TGTGCCATCAGCTTCGGTCCATTCACCTACGAGCAGTACTTC.

The J gene is TRBJ2-7, the V gene TRBV15; D unclear. Per germline, CDR1 LNHNV and CDR2 YYDKDF (reference sequence). This CDR3 is 12 amino acids long. Trimming took off 3 bases at V and 7 bases at J, with 10 bases between the two ends. The CDR3 DNA sequence: TGTGCCACCAGCAGTTTAATGGGTGAGCAGTACTTC. This gives the protein CATSSLMGEQYF.

This clonotype was recorded a few times. This chain links TRBV6-1 with TRBJ2-5; a possible D gene is TRBD2 (5 bases). The CDR3 runs to 15 residues. CDR1 and CDR2 from the germline V gene are MNHNS and SASEGT. With 5 bases removed from V and 2 bases from J, the gap between germline ends came to 15 bases. The CDR3 nucleotides read TGTGCCAGCAGTCCCCGGGGTCGCAAACAAGAGACCCAGTACTTC. Amino acid sequence: CASSPRGRKQETQYF.

This chain connects TRBV10-3 to TRBJ1-2, with 10 bases that match TRBD1. The V gene end was trimmed by 10 bases and the J gene end by 3 bases; junction bases not matched to a gene: 2. Germline V gene sequence: CDR1 ENHRY, CDR2 SYGVKD. The CDR3 is 12 residues long. CDR3 residues: CATGTGDYGYTF. The CDR3 region has the DNA TGTGCCACCGGGACAGGGGACTATGGCTACACCTTC.